The subject of this entry is one T cell receptor (beta chain). The source of the sample is a study of blood T cell repertoires in COVID-19. Study information: Spain, Italy and the United States supplied samples that represented acute and convalescent COVID-19.

This CDR3 comprises 12 residues. J was trimmed by 10 bases and V by 6 bases; bases with no gene match: 4. Participants, about 18 to 90 years old, spanned 24 US areas. Libraries were prepared by immunoSEQ multiplex PCR; TCRdb keeps only in-frame clonotypes and omits some of them. Of approximately 300,000 clones listed, more than 75% were seen once; the top ten hold 2% to 3%. The rearrangement joins TRBV12-3 or TRBV12-4 to TRBJ1-4; the match to TRBD1 covers 8 bases. This TCR was recovered from a man aged 55 to 69 who had recovered from COVID-19. The sequencing sample was made of PBMCs or T cells enriched from blood (not recorded which). The CDR3 nucleotides read TGTGCCAGCAGGGGGACAGGAGGAAAACTGTTTTTT. Its translation is CASRGTGGKLFF.